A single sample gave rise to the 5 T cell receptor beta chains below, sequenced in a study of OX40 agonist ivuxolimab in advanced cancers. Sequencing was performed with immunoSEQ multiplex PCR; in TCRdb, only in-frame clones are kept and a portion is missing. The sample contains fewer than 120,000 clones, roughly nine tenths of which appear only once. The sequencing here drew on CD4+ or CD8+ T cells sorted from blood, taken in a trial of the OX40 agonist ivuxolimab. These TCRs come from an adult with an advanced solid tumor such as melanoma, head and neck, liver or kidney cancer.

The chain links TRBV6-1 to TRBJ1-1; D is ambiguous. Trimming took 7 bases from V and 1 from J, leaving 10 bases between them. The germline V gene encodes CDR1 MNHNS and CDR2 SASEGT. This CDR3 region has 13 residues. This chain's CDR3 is CASTLGPNTEAFF. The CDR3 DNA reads TGTGCCAGCACCCTTGGACCGAACACTGAAGCTTTCTTT.

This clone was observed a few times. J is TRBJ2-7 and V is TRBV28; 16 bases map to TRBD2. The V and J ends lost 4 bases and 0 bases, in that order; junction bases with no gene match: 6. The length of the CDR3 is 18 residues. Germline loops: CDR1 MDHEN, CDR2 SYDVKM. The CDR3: CASSSPGLAGGPSYEQYF. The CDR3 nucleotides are TGTGCCAGCAGTTCACCGGGACTAGCGGGAGGGCCCTCCTACGAGCAGTACTTC.

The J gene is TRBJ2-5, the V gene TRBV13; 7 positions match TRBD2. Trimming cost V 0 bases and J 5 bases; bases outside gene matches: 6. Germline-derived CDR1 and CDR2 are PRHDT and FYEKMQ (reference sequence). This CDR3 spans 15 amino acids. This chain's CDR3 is CASSLGPLGGETQYF. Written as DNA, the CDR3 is TGTGCCAGCAGCTTAGGCCCTTTGGGAGGGGAGACCCAGTACTTC.

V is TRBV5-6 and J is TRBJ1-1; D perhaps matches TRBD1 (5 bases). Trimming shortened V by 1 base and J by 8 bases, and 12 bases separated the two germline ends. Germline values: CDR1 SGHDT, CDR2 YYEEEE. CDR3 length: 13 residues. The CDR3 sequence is CASSLPAGTEAFF. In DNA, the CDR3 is TGTGCCAGCAGCTTGCCTGCAGGGACCGAAGCTTTCTTT.

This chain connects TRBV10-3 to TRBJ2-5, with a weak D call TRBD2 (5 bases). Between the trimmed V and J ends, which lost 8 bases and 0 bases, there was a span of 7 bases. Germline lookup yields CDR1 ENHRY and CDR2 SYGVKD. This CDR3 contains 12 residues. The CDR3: CAIGGNQETQYF. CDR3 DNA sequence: TGTGCCATCGGAGGAAACCAAGAGACCCAGTACTTC.